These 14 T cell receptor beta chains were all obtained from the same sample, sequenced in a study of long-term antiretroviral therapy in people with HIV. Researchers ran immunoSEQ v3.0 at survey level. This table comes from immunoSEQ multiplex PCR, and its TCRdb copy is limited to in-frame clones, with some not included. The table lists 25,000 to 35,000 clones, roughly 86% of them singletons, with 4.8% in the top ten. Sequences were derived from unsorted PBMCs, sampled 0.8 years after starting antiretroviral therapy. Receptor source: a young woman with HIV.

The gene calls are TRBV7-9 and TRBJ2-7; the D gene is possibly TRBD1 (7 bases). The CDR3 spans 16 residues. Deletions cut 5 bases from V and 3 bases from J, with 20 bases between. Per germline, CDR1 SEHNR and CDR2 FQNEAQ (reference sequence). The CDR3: CASSPGDSFTNYEQYV. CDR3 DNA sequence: TGTGCCAGCAGCCCGGGGGACAGTTTTACCAACTACGAGCAGTACGTC.

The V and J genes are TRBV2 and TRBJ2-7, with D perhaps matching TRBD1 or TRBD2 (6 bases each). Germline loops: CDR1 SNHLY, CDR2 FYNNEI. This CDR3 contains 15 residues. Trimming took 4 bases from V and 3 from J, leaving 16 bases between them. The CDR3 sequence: CASSAVGRGGYEQYF. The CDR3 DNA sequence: TGTGCCAGCAGTGCGGTCGGCAGGGGAGGCTACGAGCAGTACTTC.

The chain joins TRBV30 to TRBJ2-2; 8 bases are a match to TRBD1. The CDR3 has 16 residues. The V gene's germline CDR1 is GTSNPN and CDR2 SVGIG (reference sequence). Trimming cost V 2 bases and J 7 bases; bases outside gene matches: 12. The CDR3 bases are TGTGCCTGGAGTTCCGGCGTTGGACAGGGAATCGGGGAGCTGTTTTTT. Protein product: CAWSSGVGQGIGELFF. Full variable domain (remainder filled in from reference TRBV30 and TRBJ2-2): SQTIHQWPATLVQPVGSPLSLECTVEGTSNPNLYWYRQAAGRGLQLLFYSVGIGQISSEVPQNLSASRPQDRQFILSSKKLLLSDSGFYLCAWSSGVGQGIGELFFGEGSRLTVL.

For the CDR3, the DNA is TGTGCCAGCAGCTTAAGCTCGTCTAGCGGGGGGGGTCGCTCCTACAATGAGCAGTTCTTC. Translation: CASSLSSSSGGGRSYNEQFF. This chain connects TRBV7-3 to TRBJ2-1; TRBD2 agrees at 12 bases. This CDR3 has 20 residues. CDR1 SGHTA and CDR2 FQGTGA come from the germline V gene. J was trimmed by 0 bases and V by 1 base; bases with no gene match: 10.

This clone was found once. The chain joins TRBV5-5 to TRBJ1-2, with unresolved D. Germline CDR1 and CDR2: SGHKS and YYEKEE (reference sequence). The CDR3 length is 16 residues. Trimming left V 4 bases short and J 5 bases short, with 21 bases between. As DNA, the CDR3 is TGTGCCAGCAGCCCCGGGCGCGTCGGCAACCTTTATGGCTACACCTTC. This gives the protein CASSPGRVGNLYGYTF.

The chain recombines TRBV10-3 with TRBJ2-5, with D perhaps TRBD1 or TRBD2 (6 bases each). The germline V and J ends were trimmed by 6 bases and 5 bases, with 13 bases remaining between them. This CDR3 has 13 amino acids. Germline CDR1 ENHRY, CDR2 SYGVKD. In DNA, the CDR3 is TGTGCCATCAGCGAGGGGGGTCACGAGACCCAGTACTTC. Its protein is CAISEGGHETQYF.

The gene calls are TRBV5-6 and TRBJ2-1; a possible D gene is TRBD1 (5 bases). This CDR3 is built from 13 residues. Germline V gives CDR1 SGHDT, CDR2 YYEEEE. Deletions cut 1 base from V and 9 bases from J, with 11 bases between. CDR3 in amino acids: CASSLSGMGEQFF. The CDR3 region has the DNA TGTGCCAGCAGCTTGTCAGGGATGGGTGAGCAGTTCTTC.

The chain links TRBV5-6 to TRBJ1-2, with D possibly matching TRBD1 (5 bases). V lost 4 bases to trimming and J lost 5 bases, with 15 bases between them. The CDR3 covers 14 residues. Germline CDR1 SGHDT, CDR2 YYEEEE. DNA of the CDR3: TGTGCCAGCAGCCCTGGGACCGCCCCGTATGGCTACACCTTC. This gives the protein CASSPGTAPYGYTF.

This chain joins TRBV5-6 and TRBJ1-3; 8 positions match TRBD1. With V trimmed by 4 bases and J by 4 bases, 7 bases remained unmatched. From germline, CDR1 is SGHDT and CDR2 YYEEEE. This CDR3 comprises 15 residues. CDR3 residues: CASSLGQGPGNTIYF. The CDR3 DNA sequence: TGTGCCAGCAGCCTAGGACAGGGTCCCGGAAACACCATATATTTT.

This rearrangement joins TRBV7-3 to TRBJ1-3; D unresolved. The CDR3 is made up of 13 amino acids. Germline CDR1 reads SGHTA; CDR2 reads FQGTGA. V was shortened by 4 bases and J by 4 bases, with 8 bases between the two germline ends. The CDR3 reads CASSSPGGNTIYF. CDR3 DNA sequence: TGTGCCAGCAGCTCCCCTGGGGGAAACACCATATATTTT.

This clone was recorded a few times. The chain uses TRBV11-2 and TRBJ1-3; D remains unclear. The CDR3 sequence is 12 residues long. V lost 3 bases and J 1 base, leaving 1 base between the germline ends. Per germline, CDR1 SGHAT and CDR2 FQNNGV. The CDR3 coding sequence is TGTGCCAGCAGCTTGTCTGGAAACACCATATATTTT. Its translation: CASSLSGNTIYF.

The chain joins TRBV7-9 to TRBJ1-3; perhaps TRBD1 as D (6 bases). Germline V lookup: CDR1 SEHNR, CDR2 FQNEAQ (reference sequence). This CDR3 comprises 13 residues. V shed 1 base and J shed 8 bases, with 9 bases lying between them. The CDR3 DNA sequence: TGTGCCAGCAGCTTAGAACAGGGCGACACCATATATTTT. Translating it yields CASSLEQGDTIYF.

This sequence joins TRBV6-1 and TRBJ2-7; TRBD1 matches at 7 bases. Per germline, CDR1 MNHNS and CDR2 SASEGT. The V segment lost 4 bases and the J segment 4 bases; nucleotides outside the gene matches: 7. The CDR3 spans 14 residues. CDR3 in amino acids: CASSVGTAAYEQYF. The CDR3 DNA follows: TGTGCCAGCAGTGTCGGGACAGCCGCTTACGAGCAGTACTTC.

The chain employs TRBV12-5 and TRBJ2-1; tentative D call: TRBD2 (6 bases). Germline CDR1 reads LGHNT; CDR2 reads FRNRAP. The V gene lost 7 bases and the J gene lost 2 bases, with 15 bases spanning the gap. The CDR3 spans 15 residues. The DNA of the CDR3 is TGTGCTAGTGTTCGAACGGGCGGGGCCTACAATGAGCAGTTCTTC. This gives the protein CASVRTGGAYNEQFF.